What follows describes a single T cell receptor (beta chain). Repertoires were generated with immunoSEQ multiplex PCR, while TCRdb's copy carries only in-frame clones and drops some. The sample contains 5,000 or so clones, about four fifths of which appear only once. The data were obtained in a study of chemoradiotherapy in HPV16-positive cancers. This TCR was sampled from a human donor with HPV-associated anogenital cancer. The sample was gathered from a patient who underwent chemoradiotherapy.

This CDR3 reads CASSSDRAQGGYTF. As DNA, the CDR3 is TGTGCCAGCAGTTCGGACAGGGCCCAGGGTGGCTACACCTTC. This chain links TRBV6-7 with TRBJ1-2; TRBD1 agrees at 8 bases. TRBV6-7 is classed as an ORF, of uncertain function. J gave up 7 bases and V 4 bases, and 8 bases lay outside the gene matches. This CDR3 is built from 14 residues.